The present entry profiles one T cell receptor (beta chain) with its context. Per the original methods: Researchers report that nucleated cell counts were estimated from reference gene primer amplification. The protocol was immunoSEQ multiplex PCR, while the TCRdb copy is restricted to in-frame clones and leaves out a portion. V and J calls and clone size are copied from that table; D and trimming were computed from the DNA. Here the sample spans 80,000 to 100,000 clones, over 75% being singletons. The CDR3 consists of 14 residues. CDR1 is KGHSH, CDR2 LQKENI, per germline. V shed 6 bases and J 9 bases; nucleotides not matched to a gene: 4. The sample belongs to a study of blood T cell repertoires in COVID-19. The wider study: Acute-phase and convalescent COVID-19 samples originated in the United States, Italy and Spain. PBMCs, B-cell-depleted T cells, or T cells were the source of the cDNA or gDNA that made up the material.

Specimen: peripheral blood. The source is a human donor in a cohort sampled during active COVID-19. This chain connects TRBV18 to TRBJ2-1; 14 nucleotides match TRBD2. CDR3 DNA: TGTGCCAGCTCGCCGGGACTAGCGGGAGCTGAGCAGTTCTTC. It yields the protein CASSPGLAGAEQFF.